This T cell receptor (beta chain) was sequenced for a study of blood T cell repertoires in COVID-19. Study details: Material from acute and convalescent COVID-19 was sourced from the United States, Italy and Spain. Sources were T cells, B-cell-depleted T cells, or PBMCs; the material itself was cDNA or gDNA.

Original methodology: Reference gene primer amplification gave nucleated cell count estimates. TCRdb's copy holds only in-frame clones and misses some; the assay was immunoSEQ multiplex PCR. V and J calls and clone size are those listed in that table; D and trimming were worked out from the DNA. In the table there are some 150,000 clones, around 90% of which are singletons. V dropped 3 bases and J dropped 3; count of bases not matched to a gene: 10. Germline V gene sequence: CDR1 SGHVS, CDR2 FQNEAQ. The CDR3 has 16 amino acids. Sequences were obtained from peripheral blood. V gene TRBV7-8 combines with J gene TRBJ1-1, with TRBD1 matching over 7 bases. This clonotype was obtained from a woman aged 55-70 years with active or convalescent COVID-19. The CDR3 protein is CASSLTRGLGYTEAFF. The CDR3 region has the DNA TGTGCCAGCAGCTTGACCAGGGGGTTGGGGTACACTGAAGCTTTCTTT.